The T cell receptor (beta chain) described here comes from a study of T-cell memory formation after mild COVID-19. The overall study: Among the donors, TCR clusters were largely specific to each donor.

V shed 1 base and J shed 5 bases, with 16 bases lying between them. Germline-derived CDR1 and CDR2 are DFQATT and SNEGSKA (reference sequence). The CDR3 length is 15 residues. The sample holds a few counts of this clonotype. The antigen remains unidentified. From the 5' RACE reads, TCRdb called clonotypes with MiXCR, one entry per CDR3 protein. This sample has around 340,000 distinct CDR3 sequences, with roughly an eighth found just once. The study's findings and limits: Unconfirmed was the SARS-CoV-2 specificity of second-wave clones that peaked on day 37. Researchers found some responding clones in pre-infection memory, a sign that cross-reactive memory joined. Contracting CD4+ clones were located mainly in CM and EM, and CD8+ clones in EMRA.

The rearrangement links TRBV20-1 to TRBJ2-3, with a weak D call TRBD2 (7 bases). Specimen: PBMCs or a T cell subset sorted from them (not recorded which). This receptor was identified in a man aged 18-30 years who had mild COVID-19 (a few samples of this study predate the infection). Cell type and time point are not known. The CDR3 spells CSARAWGGPGDTQYF. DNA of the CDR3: TGCAGTGCTAGAGCATGGGGGGGGCCGGGAGATACGCAGTATTTT.